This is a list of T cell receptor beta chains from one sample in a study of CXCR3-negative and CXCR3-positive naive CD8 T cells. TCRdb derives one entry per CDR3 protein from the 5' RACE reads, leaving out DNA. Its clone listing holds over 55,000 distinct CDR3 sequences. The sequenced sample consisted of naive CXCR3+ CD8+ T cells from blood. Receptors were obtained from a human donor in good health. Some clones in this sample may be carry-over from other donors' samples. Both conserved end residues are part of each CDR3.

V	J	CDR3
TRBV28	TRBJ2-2	CASSRGLGTGELFF
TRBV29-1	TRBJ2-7	CSVELRGSSYGQYF
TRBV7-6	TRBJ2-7	CASSLDPGSEQYF
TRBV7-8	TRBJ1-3	CASSLGGSLGFSGNTIYF
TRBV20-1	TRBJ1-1	CSAGISEAEAFF
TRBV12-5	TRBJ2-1	CASGPGTAKYNEQFF
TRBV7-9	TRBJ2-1	CASSSLAGHYNEQFF
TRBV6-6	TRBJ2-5	CASSEYRSRETQYF
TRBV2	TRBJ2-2	CASSVFSPNTGELFF
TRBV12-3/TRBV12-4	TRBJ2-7	CASSFLGAEQYF
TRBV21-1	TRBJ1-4	CASKRAEKLFF
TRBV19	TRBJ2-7	CASTIGTEKPYEQYF
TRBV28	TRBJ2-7	CASSPTSGGAYGQPYEQYF
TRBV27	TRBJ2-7	CASSLVAGSYEQYF
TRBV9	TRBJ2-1	CASSPRGLCNEQFF
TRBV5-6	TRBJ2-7	CASSYEQGAYEQYF
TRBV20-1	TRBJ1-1	CSASFTNTEAFF
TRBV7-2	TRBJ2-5	CASSTYEGFQETQYF
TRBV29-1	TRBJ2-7	CSVEDLEYEQYF
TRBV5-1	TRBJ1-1	CASSLAISGHTEAFF
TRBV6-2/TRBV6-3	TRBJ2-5	CASETSGETQYF
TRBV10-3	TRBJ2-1	CATSGSGEQFF
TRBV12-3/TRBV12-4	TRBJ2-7	CASSSWTGSSYEQYF
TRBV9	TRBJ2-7	CASSAGQSYEQYF
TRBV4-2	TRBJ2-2	CASSQGGAFGELFF
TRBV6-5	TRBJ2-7	CASSYFGSLFVHEQYF
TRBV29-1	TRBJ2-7	CSVGQGEPYEQYF
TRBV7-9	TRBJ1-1	CASSLEKGLNTEAFF
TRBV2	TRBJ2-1	CASSEGAGASYNEQFF
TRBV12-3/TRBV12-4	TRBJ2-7	CASSGGRNHYEQYF
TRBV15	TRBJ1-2	CATSRDRSGGNYGYTF
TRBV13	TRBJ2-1	CASSGRDLTYNEQFF
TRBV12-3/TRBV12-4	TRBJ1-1	CASGFKPLADTEAFF
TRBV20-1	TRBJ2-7	CSARDRSGGYEQYF
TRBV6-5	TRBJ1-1	CASSYSERSTEAFF
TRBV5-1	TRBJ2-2	CASSPDAYNLRAGELFF
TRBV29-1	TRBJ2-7	CSVPGTGYEQYF
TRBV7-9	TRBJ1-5	CASSFEDQPQHF
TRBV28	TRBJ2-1	CASSFMGQGIDEQFF
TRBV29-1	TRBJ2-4	CSVDGGGVNKNIQYF
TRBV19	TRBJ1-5	CASSINPVQPQHF
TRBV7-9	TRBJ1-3	CASSFQGAQGNTIYF
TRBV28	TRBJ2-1	CASSLERTAGDEQYF
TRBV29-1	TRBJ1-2	CSVEDADLVIGGYTF
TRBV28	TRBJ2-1	CASSDSTRVPPGEQFF
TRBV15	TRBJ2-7	CATSRVASGGGSYEQYF
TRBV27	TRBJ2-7	CASSLGTGISYEQYF
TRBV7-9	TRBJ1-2	CASSLGQGRGYTF
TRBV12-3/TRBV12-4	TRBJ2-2	CASSFPGASGELFF
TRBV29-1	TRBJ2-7	CSVVENYEQYF
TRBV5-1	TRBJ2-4	CASSPSGQGALSLAKNIQYF
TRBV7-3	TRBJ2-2	CASSLIAVRQNTGELFF
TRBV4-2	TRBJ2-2	CASSQVIGENTGELFF
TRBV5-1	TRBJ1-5	CASLGPSEGFYQPQHF